A selection of T cell receptor beta chains follows, all from one sample in a study of Ad26.COV2.S vaccination and SARS-CoV-2 variants. Assay used: immunoSEQ multiplex PCR; TCRdb lists only in-frame clones, some missing. Of about 680,000 clones in the sample, roughly 90% were seen once. The sequencing used peripheral blood, collected in a trial of Ad26.COV2.S vaccine versus placebo. The origin of the receptors is a person aged 18 to 65 who received the Ad26.COV2.S COVID-19 vaccine or a placebo. The CDR3 runs from the conserved cysteine through the conserved F or W. Fields, in order: V gene, D gene, J gene, CDR3 DNA, CDR3 protein. D genes are given only for firm matches.

>TRBV12-3/TRBV12-4|TRBD1|TRBJ1-3
TGTGCCAGCAGTCTTCGACAGGGCAACACCATATATTTT
CASSLRQGNTIYF
>TRBV5-6|NA|TRBJ2-5
TGTGCCAGCAGCTTAGTGGCGGAAGAGACCCAGTACTTC
CASSLVAEETQYF
>TRBV13|TRBD1|TRBJ2-5
TGTGCCAGCAGCCCGGGGACAGTACAAGAGACCCAGTACTTC
CASSPGTVQETQYF
>TRBV10-3|NA|TRBJ2-7
TGTGCCATCAGTGAGTCGGGGGGTCTCTCCTACGAGCAGTACTTC
CAISESGGLSYEQYF
>TRBV7-2|NA|TRBJ1-6
TGTGCCAGCACCCCCCCGGGCTCCTATAATTCACCCCTCCACTTT
CASTPPGSYNSPLHF
>TRBV6-6|NA|TRBJ2-7
TGTGCCAGCAGACCAAGACAGGGAGGGTACGAGCAGTACTTC
CASRPRQGGYEQYF
>TRBV11-2|NA|TRBJ2-7
TGTGCCAGCAGCTTAGGCAGGGACTACGAGCAGTACTTC
CASSLGRDYEQYF
>TRBV6-5|TRBD2|TRBJ2-1
TGTGCCAGCAGTCCCCGGGGACTAGCTTCGGGTGAGCAGTTCTTC
CASSPRGLASGEQFF
>TRBV29-1|NA|TRBJ2-3
TGCAGCTTGTGCCGGGACACCTTCACAGATACGCAGTATTTT
CSLCRDTFTDTQYF
>TRBV2|NA|TRBJ1-6
TGTGCCAGCAGTGAAGCAAGGACAGCCCGAGGGGGACACTTT
CASSEARTARGGHF
>TRBV7-2|NA|TRBJ2-5
TGTGCCAGCAGCCTGGGGACACAACAAAGGGAGACCCAGTACTTC
CASSLGTQQRETQYF